This T cell receptor (beta chain) was captured in a study of Graves' ophthalmopathy and Graves' hyperthyroidism (dated by TCRdb to about 2018). Study-level background: Peripheral blood samples were taken at the time of initial diagnosis, before any treatment was given. TCR beta repertoire signatures were used to distinguish Graves' ophthalmopathy from Graves' hyperthyroidism and to predict progression to ophthalmopathy. In total, around 140 blood samples were TCR-sequenced: around 42 ophthalmopathy, about 75 hyperthyroidism and some 17 hyperthyroidism-to-ophthalmopathy patients. To explore V-J signatures distinguishing ophthalmopathy from hyperthyroidism, a discovery set of about a hundred patients (about 43 ophthalmopathy, 57 stable hyperthyroidism) was enrolled. For independent validation, a separate cohort was made up of 18 hyperthyroidism patients plus 17 patients who later progressed from hyperthyroidism to ophthalmopathy. In over 5 hyperthyroidism patients, the T-cell repertoire of thyroid tissue was compared with the T-cell repertoire of blood. Following sample collection, hyperthyroidism patients were given methimazole at a starting dose of 30 mg daily, and ophthalmopathy patients were given high-dose intravenous methylprednisolone. For training and testing, the 100 or so patients in the discovery cohort were randomly divided in a 7:3 ratio.

Stable hyperthyroidism was defined as no progression to ophthalmopathy within 18 months of follow-up. Patients with hyperthyroidism were aged 18 to 65 years, had been newly diagnosed, and had a disease duration of less than 2 months. Patients with other autoimmune diseases, uncontrolled infections, pregnancy or lactation were excluded. Diagnosis was based on clinical symptoms, serum thyroxine, TRAb, thyroid ultrasound and orbital computed tomography. Using Ficoll-Paque density gradient centrifugation, PBMCs were isolated from over 8.5 ml of fresh peripheral blood. Trizol reagent was used to extract the total RNA, and its quality was then checked on an Agilent 2100 Bioanalyzer. Of note for this clonotype: No cognate antigen has been identified for it. No quality values exist for individual bases; no much larger clone is one base distant.

For repertoire sequencing, the TCR beta CDR3 regions were amplified from RNA transcripts. A first-round RT-PCR used HTBI primers with the Qiagen OneStep RT-PCR kit, followed by a second-round multiplex PCR, size selection and purification. Libraries were sequenced paired-end with 100 bp reads on an Illumina HiSeq2000. The paper's processing steps were these. SOAPnuke was used to process the reads, removing any read that contained adapters or uncalled bases, had a mean Phred below 15, or lacked an exact match to the constant primer or identifier. COPE v1.2.5 was used to merge the high-quality paired reads. Clonotypes were defined as unique nucleotide sequences and were aligned to IMGT TRB V, D and J references using MiTCR v1.1. Analysis was restricted to V-J combinations with a frequency above 0.0001, which covered over 98% of repertoires. For each V-J combination, a TCR clonal expansion and chaos score was defined as F50 clonal expansion divided by the chaos observed in the TCRdist matrix. Welch's t-statistics and random forest were used to narrow the features down to 10 to 15 V-J combinations, which were then fed into a naive Bayes classifier. The Morisita-Horn index was used to measure how similar the thyroid and blood repertoires were. Using fastp trimming at Q25 and MiXCR clonotype assembly, TCRdb reanalyzed the public sequencing data and kept in-frame beta chains. Each CDR3 protein gets just one entry, which takes the most common genes and DNA from the rows behind it. The authors' filters were not applied to this entry. This sample gives a few hundred thousand distinct CDR3 sequences in total; 15% of them show up just once. 5.5% to 7% of the sample comes from the top ten.

The research as a whole found: In validation, the model predicted ophthalmopathy progression with 70.59% sensitivity and 72.22% specificity; roughly 11 predicted patients were CT-confirmed with GO in a median of approximately 6.5 months. Sample size was not statistically predetermined, and group allocation was not concealed from the investigators. Ophthalmopathy was separated from stable hyperthyroidism by the 13-signature model with roughly 87% sensitivity and about 81% specificity in cross-validation and with 80%/75% in the test set. Among expanded thyroid clonotypes with frequency above 0.001, most also showed up in blood, which suggests that blood repertoires may reflect the thyroid immune response.

Sequencing used peripheral blood. This clonotype originated in a woman aged 18 to 35 with stable Graves' hyperthyroidism. Donor details come from another sample of the same person, matched by shared clones.

The DNA is as follows: TGTGCCAGTAGTTCAAATTTTGAAGAGACCCAGTACTTC. It codes for CASSSNFEETQYF. The receptor chain draws on TRBV19 and TRBJ2-5; the D gene lacks a confident call. CDR1 and CDR2, per the germline V gene (reference sequence), are LNHDA and SQIVND. The CDR3, from cysteine to phenylalanine, totals 13 residues. The only DNA kept is the CDR3, 39 bases in frame from the first base. V loses 5 bases, J loses 3 bases, and the germline ends lie 10 bases apart.